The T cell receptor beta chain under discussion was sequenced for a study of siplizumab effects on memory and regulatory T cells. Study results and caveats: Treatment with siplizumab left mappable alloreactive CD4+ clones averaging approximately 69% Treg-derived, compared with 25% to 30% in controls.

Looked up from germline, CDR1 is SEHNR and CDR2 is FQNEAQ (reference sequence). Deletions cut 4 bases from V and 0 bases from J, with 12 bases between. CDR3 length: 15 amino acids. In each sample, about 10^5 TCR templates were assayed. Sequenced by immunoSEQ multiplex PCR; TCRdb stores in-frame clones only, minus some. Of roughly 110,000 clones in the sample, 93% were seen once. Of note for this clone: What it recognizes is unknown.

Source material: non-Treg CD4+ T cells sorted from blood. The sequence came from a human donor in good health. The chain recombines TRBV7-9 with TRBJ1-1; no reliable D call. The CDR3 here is CASSYRPGMNTEAFF. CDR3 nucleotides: TGTGCCAGCAGCTATAGACCGGGCATGAACACTGAAGCTTTCTTT. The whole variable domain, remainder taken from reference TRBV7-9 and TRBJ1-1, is DTGVSQNPRHKITKRGQNVTFRCDPISEHNRLYWYRQTLGQGPEFLTYFQNEAQLEKSRLLSDRFSAERPKGSFSTLEIQRTEQGDSAMYLCASSYRPGMNTEAFFGQGTRLTVV.